One sample yielded the 26 T cell receptor beta chains listed below, sequenced in a study of blood T cell repertoires in COVID-19. Measured with immunoSEQ multiplex PCR; TCRdb has only the in-frame clones, and not every one. The data contain over 85,000 clones, about 91% of them singletons. Input material: peripheral blood. These TCRs come from a man younger than 35 with acute or convalescent COVID-19.

In this sample, this clone turned up once. The chain joins TRBV5-6 to TRBJ2-2, with D possibly TRBD1 on 5 matching bases. Germline V gives CDR1 SGHDT, CDR2 YYEEEE. V dropped 0 bases and J dropped 2 bases, with 17 bases sitting between them. The CDR3 spans 18 residues. The CDR3: CASSLGVRVIGNTGELFF. The CDR3 nucleotides are TGTGCCAGCAGCTTGGGAGTCAGGGTAATTGGAAACACCGGGGAGCTGTTTTTT.

The chain employs TRBV5-1 and TRBJ2-7, with TRBD1 as a possible D gene (6 bases). The germline V and J ends were trimmed by 2 bases and 5 bases, with 14 bases remaining between them. The CDR3 consists of 14 residues. Germline CDR1 is SGHRS and CDR2 is YFSETQ. Here the CDR3 reads CASSFRTVLDEQYF. Here the CDR3 DNA reads TGCGCCAGCAGCTTTCGGACAGTCCTCGACGAGCAGTACTTC.

The rearrangement joins TRBV27 to TRBJ1-5; 7 bases agree with TRBD1. V dropped 6 bases and J dropped 2; count of bases not matched to a gene: 7. The CDR3 covers 15 residues. CDR1 is MNHEY and CDR2 is SMNVEV in the germline V gene (reference sequence). In nucleotides, the CDR3 is TGTGCCAGCAGCCGACAGGGCGTTGGCAATCAGCCCCAGCATTTT. Amino acids: CASSRQGVGNQPQHF.

The CDR3 coding sequence is TGTGCCAGCAGCTTACAGGGGGCGCTTGAGCAGTTCTTC. It codes for CASSLQGALEQFF. The chain has TRBV11-2 and TRBJ2-1; the match to TRBD1 covers 8 bases. CDR1 and CDR2 (germline): SGHAT, FQNNGV. V lost 2 bases to trimming and J lost 9 bases; unmatched junction nucleotides: 3. The CDR3 loop spans 13 amino acids.

This chain connects TRBV5-6 to TRBJ1-4; D possibly corresponds to TRBD1 (5 bases). The CDR3 totals 15 residues. Germline V gene data show CDR1 as SGHDT and CDR2 as YYEEEE. V gave up 2 bases and J gave up 0 bases, with 8 bases separating them. The CDR3 DNA reads TGTGCCAGCAGCTTCCCAGGGACAACTAATGAAAAACTGTTTTTT. Translating it yields CASSFPGTTNEKLFF.

The chain is built from TRBV2 and TRBJ2-3; TRBD2 agrees at 12 bases. V was clipped by 8 bases and J by 0 bases; unmatched bases: 9. This CDR3 region has 17 residues. The V gene's germline CDR1 is SNHLY and CDR2 FYNNEI. Written as DNA, the CDR3 is TGTGCCAGCTTACGGTGGACTAGCGGGACCAGCACAGATACGCAGTATTTT. Encoded protein: CASLRWTSGTSTDTQYF.

V and J are TRBV10-1 and TRBJ2-3; 9 bases align to TRBD2. The V gene end was trimmed by 1 base and the J gene end by 3 bases; junction bases not matched to a gene: 2. The germline gives CDR1 WNHNN, CDR2 SYGVQD (reference sequence). The CDR3 has 15 amino acids. DNA for the CDR3: TGCGCCAGCAGTGAGTGGCTAGCGGGAACAGATACGCAGTATTTT. Protein: CASSEWLAGTDTQYF.

V usage is TRBV6-4 and J usage is TRBJ2-2, with 7 bases lining up with TRBD2. This CDR3 contains 16 residues. The J segment lost 0 bases and the V segment lost 3 bases, leaving 4 bases of the junction unmatched. In germline, CDR1 is MRHNA, CDR2 SNTAGT. The CDR3 loop reads CASSEASGTNTGELFF. The CDR3, as DNA: TGTGCCAGCAGTGAAGCTAGCGGCACGAACACCGGGGAGCTGTTTTTT.

J is TRBJ2-2 and V is TRBV5-4, with 8 bases identical to TRBD1. Per germline, CDR1 SGHNT and CDR2 YYREEE (reference sequence). J was trimmed by 1 base and V by 7 bases; bases with no gene match: 9. This CDR3 is 16 amino acids long. The CDR3 protein is CASALRQGKNTGELFF. The CDR3, as DNA: TGTGCCAGCGCTTTGCGACAGGGGAAGAACACCGGGGAGCTGTTTTTT.

The CDR3 DNA reads TGTGCCAGCAGCTTTGGACTAGCCTACGAGCAGTACTTC. Encoded protein: CASSFGLAYEQYF. The chain recombines TRBV5-4 with TRBJ2-7, with TRBD2 matching over 7 bases. From germline, CDR1 is SGHNT and CDR2 YYREEE (reference sequence). This CDR3 has 13 residues. V trimming: 2 bases; J trimming: 2 bases; junction bases outside the gene matches: 1.

This clone was picked up a small number of times. The rearrangement joins TRBV10-1 to TRBJ2-7; tentative D call: TRBD2 (6 bases). CDR1 and CDR2 from the germline V gene are WNHNN and SYGVQD (reference sequence). CDR3 length equals 13 residues. V was pared by 5 bases and J by 4 bases, with 12 bases between. The CDR3 DNA follows: TGCGCCAGCAGTCAAGGGACTGGGTACGAGCAGTACTTC. It codes for CASSQGTGYEQYF.

The chain links TRBV6-6 to TRBJ1-5, with D maybe TRBD1 (5 bases). Germline CDR1 MNHNY, CDR2 SVGAGI (reference sequence). V was trimmed by 7 bases and J by 4 bases, leaving 17 bases between them. The CDR3 loop spans 15 amino acids. CDR3 amino acids: CASTSRGGGNQPQHF. The CDR3 region has the DNA TGTGCCAGCACCTCTCGGGGGGGAGGGAATCAGCCCCAGCATTTT.

V is TRBV6-1 and J is TRBJ2-1, with TRBD2 matching 9 bases. Germline V CDR1 and CDR2: MNHNS, SASEGT. The CDR3 spans 16 residues. V lost 2 bases to trimming and J lost 4 bases; unmatched junction nucleotides: 6. DNA of the CDR3: TGTGCCAGCAGTGAAAGCTTGCTAGCGGGATACAATGAGCAGTTCTTC. It is translated as CASSESLLAGYNEQFF.

The chain combines TRBV25-1 with TRBJ2-2, with 7 bases aligning to TRBD2. The CDR3 has 15 amino acids. V lost 5 bases, J lost 4 bases, and 7 bases stayed unmatched. Germline V gene data show CDR1 as MGHDK and CDR2 as SYGVNS. In DNA form, the CDR3 reads TGTGCCAGCAGTTGGCGGGAGAGGGGCACCGGGGAGCTGTTTTTT. Protein: CASSWRERGTGELFF.

As DNA, the CDR3 is TGTGCCAGCAGCCTTATGACAGCCACCACTAACTATGGCTACACCTTC. Encoded protein: CASSLMTATTNYGYTF. The gene calls are TRBV5-6 and TRBJ1-2; TRBD1 might be the D (5 bases). Trimming took 4 bases from V and 0 from J, leaving 16 bases between them. The CDR3 consists of 16 residues. Per germline, CDR1 SGHDT and CDR2 YYEEEE.

A remark on this clone: Other DNA sequences in this specimen translate into the identical CDR3. The chain combines TRBV27 with TRBJ1-5; 9 bases match TRBD1. This CDR3 is built from 14 residues. V trimming: 5 bases; J trimming: 5 bases; junction bases outside the gene matches: 4. The germline gives CDR1 MNHEY, CDR2 SMNVEV (reference sequence). The CDR3 nucleotides are TGTGCCAGCAGTGCCACAGGGGGCCATCAGCCCCAGCATTTT. Translated, it gives CASSATGGHQPQHF.

V and J are TRBV19 and TRBJ1-1; 9 nucleotides match TRBD1. In germline, CDR1 is LNHDA, CDR2 SQIVND (reference sequence). The junction had 1 base not matched to a gene; V was cut back by 5 bases and J by 3 bases. This CDR3 has 13 residues. CDR3 residues: CASSWDRDTEAFF. As DNA, the CDR3 is TGTGCCAGTAGTTGGGACAGGGACACTGAAGCTTTCTTT.

This chain's CDR3 is CASSYATGTSNQPQHF. The CDR3 nucleotides are TGTGCCAGCAGTTATGCGACAGGGACTAGCAATCAGCCCCAGCATTTT. This chain uses TRBV6-5 with TRBJ1-5; 7 bases line up with TRBD1. The CDR3 totals 16 residues. The V and J ends lost 3 bases and 0 bases, in that order; junction bases with no gene match: 5. Germline loops: CDR1 MNHEY, CDR2 SVGAGI.

The chain has TRBV7-9 and TRBJ1-1; no clear D. CDR3 length: 12 amino acids. Per the germline V gene, CDR1 is SEHNR and CDR2 is FQNEAQ (reference sequence). Trimming cost V 6 bases and J 4 bases, with 9 bases left between them. The DNA of the CDR3 is TGTGCCAGCAGTCCGGGTCGCACTGAAGCTTTCTTT. Translated: CASSPGRTEAFF.

This rearrangement joins TRBV30 to TRBJ2-3; D ambiguous. Germline lookup yields CDR1 GTSNPN and CDR2 SVGIG (reference sequence). The V gene lost 2 bases and the J gene lost 0 bases, with 9 bases spanning the gap. The CDR3 runs to 14 residues. The CDR3 spells CAWSSGPSTDTQYF. DNA of the CDR3: TGTGCCTGGAGTTCAGGTCCTAGCACAGATACGCAGTATTTT.

The chain combines TRBV5-4 with TRBJ2-1, with 7 bases that match TRBD2. The CDR3 spans 16 residues. Unmatched junction bases numbered 13, after V lost 2 bases and J lost 8 bases. Germline assignment: CDR1 SGHNT and CDR2 YYREEE (reference sequence). The CDR3: CASSLPPRGSIYEQFF. DNA of the CDR3: TGTGCCAGCAGCTTACCCCCCCGCGGGAGCATCTATGAGCAGTTCTTC.

The chain uses TRBV11-2 and TRBJ2-5; 7 positions match TRBD1. CDR3 length equals 14 residues. V lost 5 bases and J lost 5; bases outside the gene matches: 8. Per the germline V gene, CDR1 is SGHAT and CDR2 is FQNNGV. CDR3 DNA: TGTGCCAGCAGCCCTGGACCGGGACAGGAGACCCAGTACTTC. Translating it yields CASSPGPGQETQYF.

This chain connects TRBV30 to TRBJ2-5, with TRBD2 identical over 8 bases. Trimming removed 1 base from V and 4 bases from J; junction bases left unmatched: 5. This CDR3 is built from 14 residues. Germline CDR1 is GTSNPN and CDR2 is SVGIG (reference sequence). CDR3 DNA sequence: TGTGCCTGGAGTGAAACTAGCGGTGGAGAGACCCAGTACTTC. Protein product: CAWSETSGGETQYF. Full variable domain (missing parts from reference TRBV30 and TRBJ2-5): SQTIHQWPATLVQPVGSPLSLECTVEGTSNPNLYWYRQAAGRGLQLLFYSVGIGQISSEVPQNLSASRPQDRQFILSSKKLLLSDSGFYLCAWSETSGGETQYFGPGTRLLVL.

The chain recombines TRBV18 with TRBJ1-4; unclear D gene. Germline CDR1 and CDR2: KGHSH and LQKENI. Trimming took 3 bases from V and 1 from J, leaving 15 bases between them. The CDR3 is 17 residues long. This CDR3 reads CASSPVQQRGTNEKLFF. CDR3 nucleotides: TGTGCCAGCTCACCGGTTCAGCAGCGCGGAACTAATGAAAAACTGTTTTTT.

The chain joins TRBV24-1 to TRBJ1-1, with D perhaps matching TRBD1 (6 bases). The germline CDR1 and CDR2 sequences are KGHDR and SFDVKD. V gave up 6 bases and J gave up 4 bases, with 11 bases separating them. The CDR3 length is 13 residues. The CDR3 here is CATSSDRGTEAFF. The CDR3 bases are TGTGCCACCAGTTCGGACAGAGGCACTGAAGCTTTCTTT.

The chain has TRBV5-1 and TRBJ1-2, with TRBD1 matching over 7 bases. CDR3 length equals 14 residues. Trimming removed 3 bases from V and 6 bases from J; junction bases left unmatched: 8. CDR1 and CDR2 (germline): SGHRS, YFSETQ. The CDR3 region is CASSSQGTVDGYTF. CDR3 DNA sequence: TGCGCCAGCAGCTCACAAGGGACAGTGGATGGCTACACCTTC.